Sequencing of this T cell receptor (beta chain) was carried out in a study of T cell clones after liver transplantation. V shed 0 bases and J shed 6 bases, with 9 bases lying between them. The CDR3 sequence is 14 residues long. Germline-derived CDR1 and CDR2 are LNHNV and YYDKDF (reference sequence). Some clones are missing from TCRdb's copy, which holds only in-frame ones; the method was immunoSEQ multiplex PCR. The profile shows some 60,000 clones, 70% of them singletons. Thawed unstimulated PBMCs were FACS-sorted by CD3, CD4 and CD8 into two populations. The sample in question was CD4+ T cells from blood, obtained at the approximately 16-month timepoint. The sequence was obtained from a human patient who received a liver transplant. Some T cells may have come from the graft donor. The chain carries TRBV15 and TRBJ1-5; D remains ambiguous. CDR3 coding DNA: TGTGCCACCAGCAGAGATAAGGGTTTTCAGCCCCAGCATTTT. It is translated as CATSRDKGFQPQHF.